These 10 T cell receptor beta chains share one sample of origin, sequenced in a study of blood T cell repertoires in COVID-19. The assay was immunoSEQ multiplex PCR, and TCRdb's table has in-frame clones only and misses some. The sample consists of 160,000 or so clones, roughly nine tenths of them appearing once. Sequenced input: peripheral blood. Every receptor here comes from a woman in her sixties or seventies with acute or convalescent COVID-19.

This clone has only one observation. This rearrangement joins TRBV18 to TRBJ1-6, with 7 bases matching TRBD1. The junction had 11 bases not matched to a gene; V was cut back by 6 bases and J by 0 bases. The CDR3 contains 18 residues. Germline CDR1 reads KGHSH; CDR2 reads LQKENI. CDR3 coding DNA: TGTGCCAGCTCCCCAGGGACAGCCCGTAGCTCCTATAATTCACCCCTCCACTTT. Protein: CASSPGTARSSYNSPLHF.

The CDR3 spells CASNYRENTEAFF. In nucleotides, the CDR3 is TGTGCCAGCAACTACCGGGAGAACACTGAAGCTTTCTTT. This chain links TRBV2 with TRBJ1-1; D is ambiguous. Germline loops: CDR1 SNHLY, CDR2 FYNNEI. This CDR3 contains 13 residues. Trimming removed 7 bases from V and 1 base from J, with 10 bases in between. Complete variable domain (other parts from reference TRBV2 and TRBJ1-1): EPEVTQTPSHQVTQMGQEVILRCVPISNHLYFYWYRQILGQKVEFLVSFYNNEISEKSEIFDDQFSVERPDGSNFTLKIRSTKLEDSAMYFCASNYRENTEAFFGQGTRLTVV.

The chain has TRBV4-1 and TRBJ1-4, with D hard to call. CDR1 and CDR2 from the germline V gene are MGHRA and YSYEKL. This CDR3 contains 18 residues. V lost 1 base and J 2 bases, leaving 17 bases between the germline ends. The CDR3 DNA reads TGCGCCAGCAGCCAAGTCCTGGCAGGAGGGAACACTAATGAAAAACTGTTTTTT. Translation gives CASSQVLAGGNTNEKLFF.

V gene TRBV19 combines with J gene TRBJ1-5; no clear D gene. Between the trimmed V and J ends, which lost 3 bases and 0 bases, there was a span of 12 bases. CDR3 length equals 16 residues. Germline V CDR1 and CDR2: LNHDA, SQIVND (reference sequence). The CDR3, as DNA: TGTGCCAGTAGTATTATGGCGAGGGCTAGCAATCAGCCCCAGCATTTT. It encodes CASSIMARASNQPQHF.

This clone has ten or more counts. The chain employs TRBV3-1 (or the pseudogene TRBV3-2) and TRBJ1-1; D call uncertain. The germline CDR1 and CDR2 sequences are LGHDT and YNNKEL (reference sequence). V was cut by 3 bases and J by 7 bases, with 12 bases left in between. The CDR3 has 13 residues. DNA for the CDR3: TGTGCCAGCAGCCAGGCCGGGGAGCTTGAAGCTTTCTTT. It specifies CASSQAGELEAFF.

The chain combines TRBV30 with TRBJ1-4, with 7 bases matching TRBD1. The V gene end was trimmed by 6 bases and the J gene end by 8 bases; junction bases not matched to a gene: 15. Germline CDR1 reads GTSNPN; CDR2 reads SVGIG (reference sequence). The length of the CDR3 is 15 residues. CDR3 sequence reads: CACDLGGPFWEKLFF. DNA for the CDR3: TGTGCCTGCGATTTAGGGGGCCCGTTCTGGGAAAAACTGTTTTTT.

With regard to this clone: The same CDR3 arises from other DNA sequences in this sample as well. J is TRBJ2-5 and V is TRBV29-1, with TRBD1 matching 7 bases. J gave up 4 bases and V 5 bases, and 1 base lay outside the gene matches. This CDR3 region has 11 residues. Germline V lookup: CDR1 SQVTM, CDR2 ANQGSEA. The CDR3 is CSVSGGETQYF. The CDR3 nucleotides are TGCAGCGTTTCAGGGGGAGAGACCCAGTACTTC.

This rearrangement joins TRBV18 to TRBJ1-5, with TRBD1 as a possible D gene (6 bases). The CDR3 has 15 amino acids. The germline V and J ends were trimmed by 6 bases and 3 bases, with 15 bases remaining between them. CDR1 and CDR2 (germline): KGHSH, LQKENI. The chain's CDR3 is CASSEGGLNNQPQHF. The CDR3 DNA sequence: TGTGCCAGCTCTGAGGGGGGGCTTAACAATCAGCCCCAGCATTTT. The entire variable domain, with the rest obtained from reference TRBV18 and TRBJ1-5, is as follows: NAGVMQNPRHLVRRRGQEARLRCSPMKGHSHVYWYRQLPEEGLKFMVYLQKENIIDESGMPKERFSAEFPKEGPSILRIQQVVRGDSAAYFCASSEGGLNNQPQHFGDGTRLSIL.

This clone was observed a single time. The chain uses TRBV6-1 and TRBJ1-1; 8 bases fit TRBD1. Trimming cost V 2 bases and J 5 bases; bases outside gene matches: 10. Germline V gives CDR1 MNHNS, CDR2 SASEGT. The CDR3 sequence is 16 residues long. CDR3 amino acids: CASSETIDRGRTEAFF. CDR3 DNA: TGTGCCAGCAGTGAAACAATAGACAGGGGAAGAACTGAAGCTTTCTTT.

V usage is TRBV7-8 and J usage is TRBJ2-4; D perhaps matches TRBD2 (6 bases). Trimming stripped 0 bases from V and 7 bases from J, with 10 bases between. Per germline, CDR1 SGHVS and CDR2 FQNEAQ. This CDR3 contains 14 residues. CDR3 residues: CASSLASGGNIQYF. DNA for the CDR3: TGTGCCAGCAGCTTAGCGTCTGGGGGGAACATTCAGTACTTC.